This is a list of T cell receptor beta chains from one sample in a study. TCRdb used MiXCR to reprocess the RT-PCR reads, holding one entry per CDR3 protein. The table lists more than 550,000 distinct CDR3 sequences, about 14% of them singletons. Sequencing was performed on memory CD4+ T cells from blood. The receptors were sampled from a female donor in good health, serving as a healthy control. Each CDR3 is given with its conserved first and last residue. Each record gives: V gene, CDR3 protein.

TRBV5-1,CASSLTGGYQETQYF
TRBV20-1,CSARDPGPWTEAFF
TRBV5-1,CASSAAGQGEKLFF
TRBV5-5,CASSDGAYEQYF
TRBV27,CASSLTSISTDTQYF
TRBV7-2,CASSLDPNRYNEQFF
TRBV27,CASSSRNERGGYNEQFF
TRBV6-5,CASSYKGAQSPLHF
TRBV4-1,CASSQPDRDQETQYF
TRBV18,CASSPLIREPDGYTF
TRBV7-8,CASSLGLAGVSGANVLTF
TRBV2,CATRAAGVRTDTQYF
TRBV24-1,CATSDRGDLRHEQFF
TRBV28,CASALAGTGGYEQYF
TRBV20-1,CSASLAGSNSPLHF
TRBV13,CASSVLRTGGHYGYTF
TRBV20-1,CSANRGTGNQPQHF
TRBV3-1,CASSQAGLAETQYF
TRBV20-1,CSARDQGIDQPQHF
TRBV9,CASRGTGGFGELFF
TRBV5-1,CASSLSVGAAKNIQYF
TRBV7-9,CASSSSGTDNTGELFF